A single sample is the source of the 23 T cell receptor beta chains below, sequenced in a study of T cell responses to AZD1222 COVID-19 vaccine. TCRdb keeps only in-frame clones here, not all; method: immunoSEQ multiplex PCR. The sample contains some 99,000 clones, roughly 90% of which appear only once. The sample in question was peripheral blood, obtained on day 0 of MenACWY control vaccination. Receptors were obtained from an adult in good health.

The chain couples TRBV28 to TRBJ2-2, with 9 bases aligning to TRBD2. Germline CDR1 reads MDHEN; CDR2 reads SYDVKM. After removal of 6 bases from V and 1 base from J, the junction contained 3 bases not matched to a gene. The CDR3 consists of 15 residues. CDR3 nucleotide sequence: TGTGCCAGCAGCCTAGCGGGGCTGAACACCGGGGAGCTGTTTTTT. Translated, it gives CASSLAGLNTGELFF.

The CDR3 region has the DNA TGTGCCAGCAAGTTGGAAAACACTGAAGCTTTCTTT. This gives the protein CASKLENTEAFF. The chain couples TRBV28 to TRBJ1-1; D not resolved. The V gene lost 7 bases and the J gene lost 2 bases, with 8 bases spanning the gap. The CDR3 has 12 residues. CDR1 is MDHEN, CDR2 SYDVKM, per germline.

This clone was picked up a small number of times. The CDR3 loop reads CASSLVRGRQDLNEKLFF. In nucleotides, the CDR3 is TGTGCCAGCAGCTTGGTCAGGGGGCGGCAGGACCTTAATGAAAAACTGTTTTTT. The chain has TRBV5-6 and TRBJ1-4; 8 positions agree with TRBD1. V dropped 0 bases and J dropped 4; count of bases not matched to a gene: 11. Germline V gene data show CDR1 as SGHDT and CDR2 as YYEEEE. CDR3 length equals 18 residues.

The genes are TRBV7-9 and TRBJ2-7, with D maybe TRBD1 (5 bases). This CDR3 is built from 15 residues. In germline, CDR1 is SEHNR, CDR2 FQNEAQ (reference sequence). With 4 bases removed from V and 2 bases from J, the gap between germline ends came to 15 bases. The CDR3 DNA is TGTGCCAGCAGCTCTGGGGCATTACAAACCTACGAGCAGTACTTC. Translation: CASSSGALQTYEQYF. Combining the CDR3 with reference TRBV7-9 and TRBJ2-7 gives the whole variable domain DTGVSQNPRHKITKRGQNVTFRCDPISEHNRLYWYRQTLGQGPEFLTYFQNEAQLEKSRLLSDRFSAERPKGSFSTLEIQRTEQGDSAMYLCASSSGALQTYEQYFGPGTRLTVT.

The chain has TRBV9 and TRBJ1-3; D is possibly TRBD1 (6 bases). This CDR3 is 14 amino acids long. The V end was cut by 7 bases, the J end by 2 bases, with 13 bases between. Germline CDR1 reads SGDLS; CDR2 reads YYNGEE. In nucleotides, the CDR3 is TGTGCCAGCGGGGGCGGGACACCTGGAAACACCATATATTTT. Protein: CASGGGTPGNTIYF.

The J gene is TRBJ1-2, the V gene TRBV6-5, with 7 bases matching TRBD1. Per germline, CDR1 MNHEY and CDR2 SVGAGI. The CDR3 is 12 amino acids. Losses at the gene ends were 2 bases for V and 6 bases for J; bases not matched to a gene: 0. The chain's CDR3 is CASSYGTDGYTF. CDR3 nucleotides: TGTGCCAGCAGTTACGGGACAGATGGCTACACCTTC.

The chain is built from TRBV9 and TRBJ1-1, with 7 bases lining up with TRBD1. In germline, CDR1 is SGDLS, CDR2 YYNGEE. The V and J ends lost 3 bases and 4 bases, in that order; junction bases with no gene match: 9. The CDR3 is 15 residues long. The CDR3 is CASSAGGDSGTEAFF. CDR3 sequence (DNA): TGTGCCAGCAGCGCCGGCGGGGACAGTGGCACTGAAGCTTTCTTT.

The chain links TRBV2 to TRBJ2-7, with 9 bases matching TRBD2. This CDR3 spans 15 amino acids. Trimming cost V 1 base and J 2 bases; bases outside gene matches: 3. Germline loops: CDR1 SNHLY, CDR2 FYNNEI. Here the CDR3 reads CASSEGLAGTYEQYF. The DNA for the CDR3 is TGTGCCAGCAGTGAAGGGCTAGCGGGAACCTACGAGCAGTACTTC.

This clone was seen just once. The gene calls are TRBV2 and TRBJ1-1, with D uncertain. The V end was cut by 7 bases, the J end by 3 bases, with 3 bases between. The germline CDR1 and CDR2 sequences are SNHLY and FYNNEI. CDR3 length: 10 residues. The CDR3 bases are TGTGCCAGCATGGACACTGAAGCTTTCTTT. It translates to CASMDTEAFF.

This clone was picked up one time. CDR3 in amino acids: CASSFSQGDSPLHF. Written as DNA, the CDR3 is TGTGCCAGCAGTTTTTCGCAGGGGGATTCACCCCTCCACTTT. The V and J genes are TRBV27 and TRBJ1-6; 7 bases fit TRBD1. Germline values: CDR1 MNHEY, CDR2 SMNVEV (reference sequence). The CDR3 runs 14 residues. The J segment lost 8 bases and the V segment lost 3 bases, leaving 4 bases of the junction unmatched.

This clone appeared a few times. This chain uses TRBV7-8 with TRBJ2-1; 7 bases agree with TRBD2. This CDR3 comprises 16 residues. V dropped 1 base and J dropped 2; count of bases not matched to a gene: 5. Looked up from germline, CDR1 is SGHVS and CDR2 is FQNEAQ. The CDR3 here is CASSLGGDYTYNEQFF. CDR3 bases: TGTGCCAGCAGCTTAGGGGGGGACTACACCTACAATGAGCAGTTCTTC.

This rearrangement joins TRBV6-5 to TRBJ2-7; 7 positions agree with TRBD2. The CDR3 totals 15 residues. Germline-derived CDR1 and CDR2 are MNHEY and SVGAGI. V lost 2 bases and J lost 0; bases outside the gene matches: 4. CDR3 protein: CASSYAGETSYEQYF. CDR3 DNA sequence: TGTGCCAGCAGTTACGCGGGAGAGACCTCCTACGAGCAGTACTTC.

J is TRBJ2-1 and V is TRBV25-1; a weak D match, TRBD1 (6 bases). V lost 6 bases, J lost 7 bases, and 13 bases lay in between. The CDR3 extends over 13 amino acids. CDR1 MGHDK and CDR2 SYGVNS come from the germline V gene. CDR3 in amino acids: CASREQGFNEQFF. In nucleotides, the CDR3 is TGTGCCAGCAGGGAACAGGGTTTTAATGAGCAGTTCTTC.

The CDR3 nucleotides read TGCGCCAGCAGCCAAGAGGGTTCCGGGAGGGGTGGCTACACCTTC. The encoded protein is CASSQEGSGRGGYTF. The genes are TRBV4-3 and TRBJ1-2, with D maybe TRBD1 (5 bases). Germline loops: CDR1 LGHNA, CDR2 YSLEER. The CDR3 consists of 15 residues. V lost 0 bases and J 7 bases, leaving 15 bases between the germline ends.

This clone was counted once. The chain couples TRBV27 to TRBJ1-2; D gene unclear. The germline gives CDR1 MNHEY, CDR2 SMNVEV (reference sequence). The germline V and J ends were trimmed by 1 base and 4 bases, with 13 bases remaining between them. The CDR3 runs to 15 residues. As DNA, the CDR3 is TGTGCCAGCAGTTTATGGGCTGGGAGAGGCTATGGCTACACCTTC. This sequence encodes CASSLWAGRGYGYTF.

The chain uses TRBV9 and TRBJ2-1, with D uncertain. Trimming took off 0 bases at V and 6 bases at J, with 10 bases between the two ends. The CDR3 contains 14 residues. Germline V gene data show CDR1 as SGDLS and CDR2 as YYNGEE. The DNA of the CDR3 is TGTGCCAGCAGCGTAGAACCGGTATTCAATGAGCAGTTCTTC. Translated: CASSVEPVFNEQFF.

J is TRBJ2-5 and V is TRBV6-2 or TRBV6-3; D not resolved. This CDR3 contains 13 residues. The V gene lost 4 bases and the J gene lost 1 base, with 7 bases spanning the gap. The germline V gene encodes CDR1 MNHEY and CDR2 SVGEGT. In DNA, the CDR3 is TGTGCCAGCAGTTTTCAGGTCCAAGAGACCCAGTACTTC. This translates into CASSFQVQETQYF.

J is TRBJ1-6 and V is TRBV3-1 (or the pseudogene TRBV3-2); D is unclear. Per the germline V gene, CDR1 is LGHDT and CDR2 is YNNKEL (reference sequence). V was pared by 0 bases and J by 8 bases, with 11 bases between. The CDR3 consists of 15 residues. CDR3 region: CASSQDPDTYSPLHF. The DNA for the CDR3 is TGTGCCAGCAGCCAAGATCCAGACACGTATTCACCCCTCCACTTT.

The chain has TRBV7-9 and TRBJ1-4; possibly TRBD1 for D (5 bases). Between the trimmed V and J ends, which lost 5 bases and 5 bases, there was a span of 24 bases. The CDR3 loop spans 18 amino acids. The germline CDR1 and CDR2 sequences are SEHNR and FQNEAQ (reference sequence). This CDR3 is CASSHPLRGRDQNEKLFF. The CDR3 nucleotides read TGTGCCAGCAGCCATCCCCTTAGGGGCAGGGATCAAAATGAAAAACTGTTTTTT.

This chain uses TRBV29-1 with TRBJ1-3, with D perhaps TRBD1 (6 bases). Trimming shortened V by 5 bases and J by 4 bases, and 18 bases separated the two germline ends. Germline CDR1 reads SQVTM; CDR2 reads ANQGSEA. The CDR3 is 15 residues long. In nucleotides, the CDR3 is TGCAGCGTTACGGACAGCTTGATCTCCGGAAACACCATATATTTT. This encodes CSVTDSLISGNTIYF.

The V call is TRBV7-2, the J call TRBJ1-5; 7 bases map to TRBD1. In germline, CDR1 is SGHTA, CDR2 FQGNSA. The V segment lost 5 bases and the J segment 7 bases; nucleotides outside the gene matches: 14. The CDR3 is 16 amino acids. The CDR3 coding sequence is TGTGCCAGCAGCCCCAGACTAACGGGGACAGCCCAGCCCCAGCATTTT. It specifies CASSPRLTGTAQPQHF.

J is TRBJ1-4 and V is TRBV5-1, with D unclear. The V end was cut by 4 bases, the J end by 7 bases, with 17 bases between. The CDR3 has 15 amino acids. Germline loops: CDR1 SGHRS, CDR2 YFSETQ. The CDR3 here is CASSPGGEVREKLFF. The CDR3 DNA reads as TGCGCCAGCAGCCCTGGTGGGGAGGTTCGTGAAAAACTGTTTTTT.

In its sample, this clone was seen a few times. The chain links TRBV9 to TRBJ1-1, with 8 bases matching TRBD1. The CDR3 contains 12 residues. Germline V CDR1 and CDR2: SGDLS, YYNGEE. V was pared by 4 bases and J by 10 bases, with 6 bases of the junction left unmatched. The CDR3 nucleotides are TGTGCCAGCAGCACTACAGGGGGGGCAGCTTTCTTT. This codes for CASSTTGGAAFF.